These 25 T cell receptor beta chains were sequenced from one sample in a study of shared clonotypes between healthy human individuals. Assay: immunoSEQ multiplex PCR; the TCRdb copy retains only in-frame clones and omits some. This table has around 940,000 clones, 76% appearing once. The specimen sequenced was memory CD4+ T cells sorted from blood. As to subset: CD45RA-negative fraction. These receptors all stem from a young man in good health.

The chain recombines TRBV18 with TRBJ1-4; unclear D gene. CDR1 and CDR2 (germline): KGHSH, LQKENI. CDR3 length: 16 residues. V shed 3 bases and J shed 0 bases, with 11 bases lying between them. CDR3 nucleotides: TGTGCCAGCTCACCCCGGGCCCCTGCAACTAATGAAAAACTGTTTTTT. Amino acid sequence: CASSPRAPATNEKLFF.

The chain has TRBV5-1 and TRBJ2-2; 9 bases map to TRBD2. Germline CDR1 is SGHRS and CDR2 is YFSETQ. The CDR3 length is 14 residues. V trimming: 4 bases; J trimming: 3 bases; junction bases outside the gene matches: 1. CDR3 in amino acids: CASSTSGHTGELFF. CDR3 DNA sequence: TGCGCCAGCAGCACTAGCGGGCACACCGGGGAGCTGTTTTTT.

The chain recombines TRBV6-1 with TRBJ2-7; D may be TRBD2 (5 bases). CDR1 is MNHNS and CDR2 is SASEGT in the germline V gene. V was shortened by 6 bases and J by 3 bases, with 15 bases between the two germline ends. The CDR3 has 14 amino acids. In DNA form, the CDR3 reads TGTGCCAGCAGCCGACATAGCGAAAACTACGAGCAGTACTTC. Translation: CASSRHSENYEQYF.

The rearrangement links TRBV7-9 to TRBJ2-1; unclear D gene. CDR3 length: 12 amino acids. CDR1 and CDR2 from the germline V gene are SEHNR and FQNEAQ (reference sequence). Trimming took off 1 base at V and 10 bases at J, with 8 bases between the two ends. CDR3 residues: CASSLVGFEQFF. CDR3 DNA sequence: TGTGCCAGCAGCTTAGTTGGGTTCGAGCAGTTCTTC.

The V call is TRBV28, the J call TRBJ2-7, with 9 bases fitting TRBD1. J gave up 5 bases and V 7 bases, and 12 bases lay outside the gene matches. Germline CDR1 reads MDHEN; CDR2 reads SYDVKM. This CDR3 is 15 amino acids long. The CDR3 nucleotides read TGTGCCAGCAACCCACCCGGGACAGGGATCCACGAGCAGTACTTC. It encodes CASNPPGTGIHEQYF.

This clone was seen more than once but under ten times. The sample holds other DNA sequences that translate to the same CDR3. The CDR3 here is CASSLGGTDTQYF. CDR3 DNA sequence: TGTGCCAGCAGCTTGGGGGGCACAGATACGCAGTATTTT. This chain uses TRBV5-6 with TRBJ2-3, with D unclear. CDR1 SGHDT and CDR2 YYEEEE come from the germline V gene. The CDR3 extends over 13 amino acids. V lost 0 bases and J lost 1, with 3 bases in between.

This clone was counted a few times. V and J are TRBV29-1 and TRBJ1-2; 8 nucleotides line up with TRBD1. Germline trimming cut 4 bases from V and 8 bases from J; bases unmatched to any gene: 6. The CDR3 is made up of 12 amino acids. Looked up from germline, CDR1 is SQVTM and CDR2 is ANQGSEA. The CDR3 loop is CSVVRTGYGYTF. The CDR3 DNA sequence: TGCAGCGTTGTGAGGACAGGGTACGGCTACACCTTC.

The chain recombines TRBV25-1 with TRBJ1-1, with no clear D. The CDR3 extends over 11 amino acids. CDR1 and CDR2 (germline): MGHDK, SYGVNS. The V gene lost 3 bases and the J gene lost 11 bases, with 10 bases spanning the gap. CDR3 DNA sequence: TGTGCCAGCAGTGATGTGGGGAAGGCTTTCTTT. As protein: CASSDVGKAFF.

The V gene is TRBV18, the J gene TRBJ2-5; a possible D gene is TRBD1 (6 bases). V was trimmed by 6 bases and J by 5 bases, leaving 16 bases between them. CDR3 length: 14 amino acids. CDR1 and CDR2 (germline): KGHSH, LQKENI. The chain's CDR3 is CASSPGASDETQYF. The CDR3 bases are TGTGCCAGCTCGCCAGGGGCCTCGGATGAGACCCAGTACTTC.

A word on this clone: A read error may explain this, as a much larger clone is one base away. Other DNA sequences in this sample translate to the same CDR3. The chain is built from TRBV7-2 and TRBJ2-7; the D is unclear. The CDR3 runs to 12 residues. Trimming took off 4 bases at V and 0 bases at J, with 4 bases between the two ends. The germline V gene encodes CDR1 SGHTA and CDR2 FQGNSA. This CDR3 is CASSSSSYEQYF. The CDR3 DNA reads TGTGCCAGCAGCTCTAGCTCCTACGAGCAGTACTTC.

This clone appeared a few times. The chain links TRBV5-1 to TRBJ2-3; maybe TRBD1 (5 bases). With 0 bases removed from V and 1 base from J, the gap between germline ends came to 9 bases. The CDR3 loop spans 15 amino acids. Germline V lookup: CDR1 SGHRS, CDR2 YFSETQ. The CDR3 protein is CASSLEQVGTDTQYF. For the CDR3, the DNA is TGCGCCAGCAGCTTGGAACAGGTCGGCACAGATACGCAGTATTTT.

This chain links TRBV28 with TRBJ1-6, with 7 bases that match TRBD1. Germline V gives CDR1 MDHEN, CDR2 SYDVKM. V shed 4 bases, J shed 10 bases, and the junction held 1 base outside the gene matches. CDR3 size: 12 residues. The chain's CDR3 is CASSSQGSPLHF. The CDR3 DNA is TGTGCCAGCAGTTCACAGGGGTCACCCCTCCACTTT.

This chain joins TRBV14 and TRBJ1-2; no definite D call. V was shortened by 3 bases and J by 4 bases, with 6 bases between the two germline ends. Looked up from germline, CDR1 is SGHDN and CDR2 is FVKESK. The CDR3 is made up of 12 amino acids. CDR3 sequence (DNA): TGTGCCAGCAGCCAGGGTCTCTATGGCTACACCTTC. Translation gives CASSQGLYGYTF.

This chain connects TRBV5-1 to TRBJ2-5; weak D call: TRBD2 (6 bases). Between the trimmed V and J ends, which lost 0 bases and 3 bases, there was a span of 15 bases. This CDR3 has 16 amino acids. Per the germline V gene, CDR1 is SGHRS and CDR2 is YFSETQ. CDR3 bases: TGCGCCAGCAGCTTGGGTCCGGGGGTTGGCGAAGAGACCCAGTACTTC. Its protein is CASSLGPGVGEETQYF.

The chain employs TRBV11-3 and TRBJ2-1, with 7 bases that match TRBD2. The junction had 11 bases not matched to a gene; V was cut back by 5 bases and J by 7 bases. Germline-derived CDR1 and CDR2 are SGHNT and YENEEA. The length of the CDR3 is 15 residues. The CDR3: CASSGGTGGVNEQFF. Here the CDR3 DNA reads TGTGCCAGCAGCGGCGGTACGGGGGGAGTAAATGAGCAGTTCTTC.

The J gene is TRBJ1-1, the V gene TRBV6-6; no clear D. Germline values: CDR1 MNHNY, CDR2 SVGAGI (reference sequence). The CDR3 has 10 residues. Here the CDR3 DNA reads TGTGGAACTAGGAACACTGAAGCTTTCTTT. Amino acid sequence: CGTRNTEAFF.

The chain has TRBV5-6 and TRBJ2-2, with D maybe TRBD2 (6 bases). This CDR3 contains 17 residues. The V and J ends lost 4 bases and 2 bases respectively, with 18 bases between them. CDR1 and CDR2 (germline): SGHDT, YYEEEE. CDR3 sequence (DNA): TGTGCCAGCAGCATATCCGGGCCCGGGGGAAACACCGGGGAGCTGTTTTTT. It encodes CASSISGPGGNTGELFF.

The rearrangement uses TRBV5-6 and TRBJ2-7; TRBD2 matches 7 bases. V lost 3 bases, J lost 5 bases, and 8 bases stayed unmatched. This CDR3 region has 14 residues. Germline lookup yields CDR1 SGHDT and CDR2 YYEEEE. The CDR3 spells CASSSGTSVHEQYF. The CDR3 coding sequence is TGTGCCAGCAGCTCCGGTACTAGCGTTCACGAGCAGTACTTC.

The chain employs TRBV7-8 and TRBJ1-6; D not resolved. The CDR3 is made up of 17 amino acids. Trimming removed 3 bases at V and 10 bases at J, with 22 bases between. CDR1 and CDR2 from the germline V gene are SGHVS and FQNEAQ. CDR3 nucleotides: TGTGCCAGCAGCTTCGCCACCAGCCGGGTCGCAAGGTCACCCCTCCACTTT. Amino acids: CASSFATSRVARSPLHF.

This clone was seen a few times. The chain links TRBV28 to TRBJ1-2; 8 bases match TRBD1. CDR3 length: 12 residues. Germline loops: CDR1 MDHEN, CDR2 SYDVKM. V shed 11 bases and J 0 bases; nucleotides not matched to a gene: 2. DNA of the CDR3: TGTGCCTCCAGGGGGCCTAACTATGGCTACACCTTC. Its translation: CASRGPNYGYTF.

This rearrangement joins TRBV19 to TRBJ2-7; no firm D call. This CDR3 region has 14 residues. The germline V gene has CDR1 LNHDA and CDR2 SQIVND (reference sequence). The V end lost 6 bases, the J end lost 5 bases, and 17 bases lay between the germline ends. CDR3 in amino acids: CASRETQNFDEQYF. The CDR3 nucleotides read TGTGCCAGTAGAGAGACCCAGAATTTCGACGAGCAGTACTTC.

On this clone: At the DNA level, this CDR3 is encoded by other sequences in the same sample as well. The J gene is TRBJ2-3, the V gene TRBV20-1, with D unresolved. The length of the CDR3 is 11 residues. Trimming shortened V by 5 bases and J by 3 bases, and 6 bases separated the two germline ends. The V gene's germline CDR1 is DFQATT and CDR2 SNEGSKA (reference sequence). The CDR3 region has the DNA TGCAGTGCTTTAAGGACAGATACGCAGTATTTT. Protein: CSALRTDTQYF.

In regard to this clone: This specimen includes other DNA sequences encoding the same CDR3. V and J are TRBV4-3 and TRBJ1-2; 8 nucleotides line up with TRBD1. Germline-derived CDR1 and CDR2 are LGHNA and YSLEER. This CDR3 is built from 13 residues. V was clipped by 4 bases and J by 5 bases; unmatched bases: 3. The CDR3 loop is CASSLDRGYGYTF. The CDR3, as DNA: TGCGCCAGCAGCCTAGACAGGGGATATGGCTACACCTTC.

With respect to this clone: Other DNA sequences within the sample encode an identical CDR3. V is TRBV11-2 and J is TRBJ2-5; D is perhaps TRBD2 (5 bases). Trimming took off 5 bases at V and 2 bases at J, with 9 bases between the two ends. The CDR3 runs to 13 residues. The germline CDR1 and CDR2 sequences are SGHAT and FQNNGV. CDR3 residues: CASSRERQETQYF. CDR3 DNA: TGTGCCAGCAGCCGGGAACGTCAAGAGACCCAGTACTTC.

J is TRBJ2-1 and V is TRBV2, with 10 bases that match TRBD1. CDR1 is SNHLY and CDR2 is FYNNEI in the germline V gene. This CDR3 is 16 amino acids long. The trim removed 6 bases at V and 6 bases at J, leaving 11 bases unmatched. The CDR3 reads CASSPRQGAQGNEQFF. The CDR3 DNA sequence: TGTGCCAGCAGCCCCAGACAGGGGGCGCAGGGCAATGAGCAGTTCTTC.